Following are 10 T cell receptor beta chains from one sample sequenced in a study of T cell repertoires in ileal Crohn's disease (dated by TCRdb to the late 2010s). The library came from the immunoSEQ multiplex PCR assay. TCRdb retrieved this table from immuneACCESS and kept in-frame rearrangements only. Not all clones are present; in checked studies, unresolved V genes account for under half, and no reason is known for the remainder. The sample yields just over 7,000 clones; 80% to 95% were counted once. The ten biggest clones cover about 1.6% of the sample. The sequencing sample was made of ileal tissue. These receptors were taken from an adult with Crohn's disease.

The rearrangement joins TRBV10-1 to TRBJ2-1; perhaps TRBD2 as D (9 bases). The CDR3 sequence is 18 residues long. Germline V CDR1 and CDR2: WNHNN, SYGVQD (reference sequence). V dropped 6 bases and J dropped 7 bases, with 28 bases sitting between them. Written as DNA, the CDR3 is TGCGCCAGCAGAGGACAGGGCACGAGCGGGAGGTCGGATAATGAGCAGTTCTTC. Protein sequence: CASRGQGTSGRSDNEQFF.

V gene TRBV10-1 combines with J gene TRBJ2-7; a weak D match, TRBD2 (6 bases). This CDR3 comprises 14 residues. The ends were cut back, 4 bases at V and 6 bases at J, with 16 bases in the middle. Germline values: CDR1 WNHNN, CDR2 SYGVQD (reference sequence). The CDR3 protein is CASSGHSAAGEQYF. The CDR3 DNA follows: TGCGCCAGCAGTGGCCACTCGGCAGCGGGCGAGCAGTACTTC.

CDR3 bases: TGTGCCAGCAGTGGTTCTAGCGGGAGAGGGCAGTTCTTC. It is translated as CASSGSSGRGQFF. The rearrangement links TRBV6-5 to TRBJ2-1, with 10 bases matching TRBD2. The CDR3 totals 13 residues. Losses at the gene ends were 5 bases for V and 12 bases for J; bases not matched to a gene: 7. Germline lookup yields CDR1 MNHEY and CDR2 SVGAGI.

This clone was picked up one time. V gene TRBV11-2 combines with J gene TRBJ2-6; D is unclear. Germline loops: CDR1 SGHAT, CDR2 FQNNGV. Between the trimmed V and J ends, which lost 4 bases and 0 bases, there was a span of 7 bases. The CDR3 length is 15 residues. The CDR3 protein is CASSYSYSGANVLTF. CDR3 nucleotide sequence: TGTGCCAGCAGCTACAGCTACTCTGGGGCCAACGTCCTGACTTTC.

As to this clone: Relative to the germline gene, one junction end is altered; a read error may explain this. The rearrangement uses TRBV7-7 and TRBJ2-1; D is possibly TRBD2 (5 bases). Looked up from germline, CDR1 is SSHAT and CDR2 is FNYEAQ (reference sequence). CDR3 length equals 15 residues. CDR3 residues: CASSLNGGSYNEQFF. The CDR3 DNA sequence: TGTGCTAGCAGCTTAAACGGAGGCTCCTACAATGAGCAGTTCTTC.

This chain joins TRBV19 and TRBJ1-3; tentative D call: TRBD1 (5 bases). Trimming removed 6 bases from V and 2 bases from J, with 8 bases in between. CDR3 length: 13 amino acids. CDR1 and CDR2 (germline): LNHDA, SQIVND (reference sequence). CDR3 sequence (DNA): TGTGCCAGTAGCACCAGGGCTGGAAACACCATATATTTT. Its translation is CASSTRAGNTIYF. The full variable domain, its missing parts supplied by reference TRBV19 and TRBJ1-3, is DGGITQSPKYLFRKEGQNVTLSCEQNLNHDAMYWYRQDPGQGLRLIYYSQIVNDFQKGDIAEGYSVSREKKESFPLTVTSAQKNPTAFYLCASSTRAGNTIYFGEGSWLTVV.

A word on this clone: One end of the junction fails to match germline, which may point to a read error. The rearrangement joins TRBV27 to TRBJ1-1; D gene ambiguous. The CDR3 is made up of 17 amino acids. Germline lookup yields CDR1 MNHEY and CDR2 SMNVEV (reference sequence). The CDR3 bases are TGTGCCAGCAGTGAGATGGCTTTACACCCTGTCGACACTGAAGCTTTCTTC. It is translated as CASSEMALHPVDTEAFF.

The rearrangement uses TRBV5-5 and TRBJ2-7, with 10 bases matching TRBD1. The V and J ends lost 4 bases and 0 bases, in that order; junction bases with no gene match: 10. The CDR3 contains 17 residues. Germline V CDR1 and CDR2: SGHKS, YYEKEE (reference sequence). In DNA, the CDR3 is TGTGCCAGCAGCGCCGACAGGGGGCTCATCCCCTCCTACGAGCAGTACTTC. Translated, it gives CASSADRGLIPSYEQYF.

The chain couples TRBV7-3 to TRBJ1-1; D perhaps matches TRBD1 (6 bases). Germline V CDR1 and CDR2: SGHTA, FQGTGA. This CDR3 region has 14 residues. V dropped 5 bases and J dropped 3 bases, with 13 bases sitting between them. The CDR3 DNA reads TGTGCCAGCAGCCTAATGGGGGCGGACACTGAAGCTTTCTTT. This translates into CASSLMGADTEAFF.

Only one count was recorded for this clone. The rearrangement uses TRBV5-6 and TRBJ1-1; the match to TRBD1 covers 12 bases. The germline gives CDR1 SGHDT, CDR2 YYEEEE. The V and J ends lost 6 bases and 7 bases, in that order; junction bases with no gene match: 7. The CDR3 length is 14 residues. CDR3 bases: TGTGCCAGCACCAGGGACAGGGGGCTTTTTGAAGCTTTCTTT. Its protein is CASTRDRGLFEAFF.